This TCR beta chain appears in the sequencing data of a study of T cell repertoires in cytomegalovirus infection. Whole-study context: Indications of both CMV infection and matching HLA type were provided by public TCR beta signatures. The study, taken as a whole, reports: There were HLA-C-restricted CMV-specific TCR beta clonotypes dominating the ex vivo response. The cumulative frequency of public TCR beta families distinguished individuals who carried CMV together with the relevant HLA.

The ends were cut back, 5 bases at V and 1 base at J, with 12 bases in the middle. The CDR3 loop spans 15 amino acids. Germline V gives CDR1 MDHEN, CDR2 SYDVKM. Worth noting for this clonotype: The antigen remains undetermined.

MiXCR was run by TCRdb on the reads, yielding one entry per CDR3 protein. The repertoire holds under 250,000 distinct CDR3 sequences, with 5% to 8.5% as singletons. The clonotype originates from a human donor in good health (CMV status not recorded). Some clones in this sample may be carry-over from other donors' samples. The sequenced sample consisted of PBMCs. This chain uses TRBV28 with TRBJ1-5; D may be TRBD1 (5 bases). CDR3 protein: CASSQWGVSNQPQHF. In DNA form, the CDR3 reads TGTGCCAGCAGTCAGTGGGGCGTGAGCAATCAGCCCCAGCATTTT.